The source of this TCR beta chain is a study of T-cell reconstitution after alpha-beta-depleted transplantation in children. Unique molecular identifiers were used in preparing the TCRbeta library. TCRdb fed the PCR reads into MiXCR, producing one record per CDR3 protein. The table shows hundreds of thousands of distinct CDR3 sequences, with approximately 16% occurring only once. V lost 5 bases, J lost 0 bases, and 11 bases lay in between. This CDR3 has 13 residues. Germline assignment: CDR1 DFQATT and CDR2 SNEGSKA (reference sequence). The rearrangement joins TRBV20-1 to TRBJ2-7; TRBD2 is a possible D gene (6 bases). This specimen consisted of PBMCs from the stem cell graft donor, obtained from the stem cell graft. This sequence was found in a human donor who donated a stem cell graft to a child with acute lymphoblastic leukemia. The chain's CDR3 is CSARGLSSYEQYF. DNA for the CDR3: TGCAGTGCTCGGGGGTTGAGCTCCTACGAGCAGTACTTC.